These 20 T cell receptor beta chains were all obtained from the same sample, sequenced in a study of blood T cell repertoires in COVID-19. Repertoires were generated with immunoSEQ multiplex PCR, while TCRdb's copy carries only in-frame clones and drops some. The sample lists some 150,000 clones, approximately 82% occurring once. The sample comprised peripheral blood. The receptor source for this set is a human donor in a cohort sampled during active COVID-19.

The chain employs TRBV7-2 and TRBJ2-5; 9 bases map to TRBD1. Germline values: CDR1 SGHTA, CDR2 FQGNSA. Germline trimming cut 4 bases from V and 4 bases from J; bases unmatched to any gene: 7. The CDR3 consists of 15 residues. The CDR3 DNA sequence: TGTGCCAGCAGCTCCCTGGGACAGGGAGGAGAGACCCAGTACTTC. It yields the protein CASSSLGQGGETQYF. The full variable domain, completed using reference TRBV7-2 and TRBJ2-5, is GAGVSQSPSNKVTEKGKDVELRCDPISGHTALYWYRQSLGQGLEFLIYFQGNSAPDKSGLPSDRFSAERTGGSVSTLTIQRTQQEDSAVYLCASSSLGQGGETQYFGPGTRLLVL.

The chain uses TRBV7-6 and TRBJ1-1; no firm D call. The CDR3 is 14 residues long. The germline CDR1 and CDR2 sequences are SGHVS and FNYEAQ. V was cut by 4 bases and J by 6 bases, with 15 bases left in between. The CDR3 protein is CASSSHMLGAEAFF. CDR3 nucleotides: TGTGCCAGCAGCTCTCACATGTTGGGCGCTGAAGCTTTCTTT.

This clone came up a few times. The genes are TRBV14 and TRBJ2-1, with 10 bases matching TRBD2. The V and J ends lost 1 base and 5 bases, in that order; junction bases with no gene match: 5. The germline V gene encodes CDR1 SGHDN and CDR2 FVKESK. This CDR3 has 16 amino acids. CDR3 protein: CASSQGVAGGDNEQFF. Here the CDR3 DNA reads TGTGCCAGCAGCCAAGGGGTAGCGGGGGGTGACAATGAGCAGTTCTTC.

V is TRBV5-1 and J is TRBJ2-3, with 12 bases aligning to TRBD2. There are 16 residues in the CDR3. Germline V gene data show CDR1 as SGHRS and CDR2 as YFSETQ. V was clipped by 0 bases and J by 2 bases; unmatched bases: 1. As DNA, the CDR3 is TGCGCCAGCAGCTTGGGGACTAGCGGGGCCACAGATACGCAGTATTTT. Amino acids: CASSLGTSGATDTQYF. Filled out from reference TRBV5-1 and TRBJ2-3, the complete variable domain reads KAGVTQTPRYLIKTRGQQVTLSCSPISGHRSVSWYQQTPGQGLQFLFEYFSETQRNKGNFPGRFSGRQFSNSRSEMNVSTLELGDSALYLCASSLGTSGATDTQYFGPGTRLTVL.

This clone appeared a few times. This chain connects TRBV29-1 to TRBJ1-6, with TRBD1 as a possible D gene (6 bases). The V gene's germline CDR1 is SQVTM and CDR2 ANQGSEA. The CDR3 sequence is 13 residues long. Trimming removed 7 bases at V and 7 bases at J, with 14 bases between. CDR3 protein: CSARDTQNSPLHF. The CDR3 DNA reads as TGCAGCGCTAGGGACACCCAAAATTCACCCCTCCACTTT. Looking up the rest from reference TRBV29-1 and TRBJ1-6 gives the full variable domain: SAVISQKPSRDICQRGTSLTIQCQVDSQVTMMFWYRQQPGQSLTLIATANQGSEATYESGFVIDKFPISRPNLTFSTLTVSNMSPEDSSIYLCSARDTQNSPLHFGNGTRLTVT.

J is TRBJ1-4 and V is TRBV6-5; 7 bases match TRBD1. CDR1 and CDR2 from the germline V gene are MNHEY and SVGAGI. The CDR3 is 15 residues long. V lost 0 bases to trimming and J lost 8 bases; unmatched junction nucleotides: 6. CDR3 region: CASSYSRQGFEKLFF. In DNA form, the CDR3 reads TGTGCCAGCAGTTACTCACGACAGGGTTTCGAAAAACTGTTTTTT.

The chain uses TRBV3-1 (or the pseudogene TRBV3-2) and TRBJ2-5; 11 nucleotides align to TRBD2. There are 15 residues in the CDR3. The V gene end was trimmed by 8 bases and the J gene end by 7 bases; junction bases not matched to a gene: 12. CDR1 is LGHDT and CDR2 is YNNKEL in the germline V gene (reference sequence). In DNA, the CDR3 is TGTGCCAGCTGGCCGGGACTAGCGGCAGGTTTGACCCAGTACTTC. Protein: CASWPGLAAGLTQYF.

The J gene is TRBJ2-2, the V gene TRBV3-1 (or the pseudogene TRBV3-2), with a weak D call TRBD2 (6 bases). V was cut by 6 bases and J by 5 bases, with 19 bases left in between. Germline CDR1 and CDR2: LGHDT and YNNKEL (reference sequence). This CDR3 region has 16 residues. Here the CDR3 DNA reads TGTGCCAGCAGTCTACTAGCAGGGTTTGGAACCGGGGAGCTGTTTTTT. Translated, it gives CASSLLAGFGTGELFF.

V gene TRBV7-6 combines with J gene TRBJ2-7; D possibly corresponds to TRBD2 (7 bases). Germline assignment: CDR1 SGHVS and CDR2 FNYEAQ. The CDR3 is 13 amino acids. V lost 1 base and J 6 bases, leaving 10 bases between the germline ends. This chain's CDR3 is CASSLVGGGEQYF. For the CDR3, the DNA is TGTGCCAGCAGCTTAGTAGGGGGGGGCGAGCAGTACTTC.

The rearrangement uses TRBV7-9 and TRBJ1-4; 8 bases fit TRBD1. Germline trimming cut 5 bases from V and 6 bases from J; bases unmatched to any gene: 8. Per germline, CDR1 SEHNR and CDR2 FQNEAQ (reference sequence). The CDR3 totals 15 residues. The CDR3 nucleotides are TGTGCCAGCAGCATTCGACAGGGGAGTTATGAAAAACTGTTTTTT. It translates to CASSIRQGSYEKLFF.

The V gene is TRBV9, the J gene TRBJ2-7; D might be TRBD2 (6 bases). V gave up 0 bases and J gave up 3 bases, with 10 bases separating them. Germline V gives CDR1 SGDLS, CDR2 YYNGEE. This CDR3 is 14 amino acids long. The CDR3 bases are TGTGCCAGCAGCGTAGCGGGAGAGCTCTACGAGCAGTACTTC. Amino acids: CASSVAGELYEQYF.

V and J are TRBV5-4 and TRBJ2-7; 11 bases line up with TRBD1. Unmatched junction bases numbered 3, after V lost 4 bases and J lost 0 bases. CDR1 is SGHNT, CDR2 YYREEE, per germline (reference sequence). The CDR3 totals 15 residues. CDR3 protein: CASSRDRGGSYEQYF. CDR3 bases: TGTGCCAGCAGCAGGGACAGGGGGGGCTCCTACGAGCAGTACTTC. The full variable domain, completed using reference TRBV5-4 and TRBJ2-7, is ETGVTQSPTHLIKTRGQQVTLRCSSQSGHNTVSWYQQALGQGPQFIFQYYREEENGRGNFPPRFSGLQFPNYSSELNVNALELDDSALYLCASSRDRGGSYEQYFGPGTRLTVT.

The rearrangement joins TRBV6-5 to TRBJ1-4; the D gene is possibly TRBD1 (5 bases). The germline CDR1 and CDR2 sequences are MNHEY and SVGAGI. This CDR3 comprises 12 residues. The V end was cut by 10 bases, the J end by 7 bases, with 13 bases between. In nucleotides, the CDR3 is TGTGCCACCCGGGGGGACGGTGAAAAACTGTTTTTT. Translation: CATRGDGEKLFF.

The V gene is TRBV18, the J gene TRBJ2-7; tentatively, D is TRBD1 (6 bases). Per germline, CDR1 KGHSH and CDR2 LQKENI. This CDR3 has 14 residues. V shed 3 bases and J shed 6 bases, with 15 bases lying between them. The CDR3 sequence is CASSPLPQGSEQYF. The CDR3 DNA sequence: TGTGCCAGCTCACCTCTCCCACAGGGTTCCGAGCAGTACTTC.

This clone was picked up one time. This chain connects TRBV14 to TRBJ2-1, with 11 positions matching TRBD2. Germline CDR1 SGHDN, CDR2 FVKESK. V shed 4 bases and J 5 bases; nucleotides not matched to a gene: 4. CDR3 size: 15 residues. In nucleotides, the CDR3 is TGTGCCAGCAGCCCGACTAGCGGGACAAACAATGAGCAGTTCTTC. Translated, it gives CASSPTSGTNNEQFF.

The gene calls are TRBV7-6 and TRBJ2-1; D possibly corresponds to TRBD2 (7 bases). Per germline, CDR1 SGHVS and CDR2 FNYEAQ. This CDR3 region has 15 residues. V was cut by 1 base and J by 6 bases, with 13 bases left in between. The CDR3 nucleotides read TGTGCCAGCAGCTTAGAGGCAGGGGAGGGCAATGAGCAGTTCTTC. It is translated as CASSLEAGEGNEQFF.

V is TRBV5-1 and J is TRBJ2-3; D remains ambiguous. The CDR3 totals 14 residues. Germline V gene data show CDR1 as SGHRS and CDR2 as YFSETQ. The V gene lost 1 base and the J gene lost 6 bases, with 12 bases spanning the gap. This CDR3 reads CASSLNSLQDTQYF. CDR3 DNA: TGCGCCAGCAGCTTGAACAGCCTCCAGGATACGCAGTATTTT.

Written as DNA, the CDR3 is TGTGCCAGCAGCTTTGCCCCGGGGGGATTAAACACTGAAGCTTTCTTT. Translation gives CASSFAPGGLNTEAFF. The chain recombines TRBV9 with TRBJ1-1; maybe TRBD1 (5 bases). V was trimmed by 4 bases and J by 2 bases, leaving 18 bases between them. The CDR3 has 16 amino acids. The germline gives CDR1 SGDLS, CDR2 YYNGEE.

This CDR3 reads CASSISGQGEDTQYF. The CDR3 DNA is TGTGCCAGTAGTATATCGGGACAGGGTGAAGATACGCAGTATTTT. The chain links TRBV19 to TRBJ2-3, with 9 bases that match TRBD1. Germline CDR1 reads LNHDA; CDR2 reads SQIVND (reference sequence). The CDR3 runs to 15 residues. The V segment lost 2 bases and the J segment 5 bases; nucleotides outside the gene matches: 5.

The chain couples TRBV3-1 (or the pseudogene TRBV3-2) to TRBJ1-2, with D unclear. V was trimmed by 6 bases and J by 8 bases, leaving 16 bases between them. Germline-derived CDR1 and CDR2 are LGHDT and YNNKEL (reference sequence). The CDR3 length is 13 residues. The CDR3 DNA follows: TGTGCCAGCAGTCACGGCGCATCGGGAGGCTACACCTTC. This sequence encodes CASSHGASGGYTF.